Each of the 2 T cell receptor beta chains below was sequenced from the same sample in a study of blood T cell repertoires in COVID-19. Repertoires were generated with immunoSEQ multiplex PCR, while TCRdb's copy carries only in-frame clones and drops some. The sample holds some 190,000 clones, 84% seen once. What was sequenced was peripheral blood. Receptors were obtained from a woman older than 75 with COVID-19, enrolled during active disease.

V usage is TRBV6-2 or TRBV6-3 and J usage is TRBJ2-4; a weak D match, TRBD2 (5 bases). V gave up 4 bases and J gave up 0 bases, with 19 bases separating them. CDR3 size: 18 residues. The germline CDR1 and CDR2 sequences are MNHEY and SVGEGT. The CDR3, as DNA: TGTGCCAGCAGTTTCCAAGCGGACGGTTTGCGAGCCAAAAACATTCAGTACTTC. It encodes CASSFQADGLRAKNIQYF.

This clone was counted once. The rearrangement joins TRBV25-1 to TRBJ1-2, with D possibly being TRBD1 (6 bases). Germline V lookup: CDR1 MGHDK, CDR2 SYGVNS. Trimming took 5 bases from V and 8 from J, leaving 18 bases between them. The CDR3 covers 14 residues. CDR3 amino acids: CASSFGQGRDGYTF. The CDR3 DNA sequence: TGTGCCAGCAGTTTCGGGCAGGGGAGAGACGGCTACACCTTC.